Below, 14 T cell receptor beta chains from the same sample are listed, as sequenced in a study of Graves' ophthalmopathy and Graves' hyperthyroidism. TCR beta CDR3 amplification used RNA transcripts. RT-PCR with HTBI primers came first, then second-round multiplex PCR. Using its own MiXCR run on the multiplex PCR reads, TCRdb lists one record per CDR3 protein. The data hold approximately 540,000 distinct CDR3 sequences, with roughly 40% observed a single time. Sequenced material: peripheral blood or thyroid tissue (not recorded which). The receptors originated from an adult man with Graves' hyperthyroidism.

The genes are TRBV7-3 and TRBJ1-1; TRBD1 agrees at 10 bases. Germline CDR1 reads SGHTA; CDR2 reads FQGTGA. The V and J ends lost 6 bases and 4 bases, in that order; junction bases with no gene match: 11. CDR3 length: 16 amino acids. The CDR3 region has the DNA TGTGCCAGCAGTTTATACCGGACAGGGGGGGGCACTGAAGCTTTCTTT. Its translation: CASSLYRTGGGTEAFF.

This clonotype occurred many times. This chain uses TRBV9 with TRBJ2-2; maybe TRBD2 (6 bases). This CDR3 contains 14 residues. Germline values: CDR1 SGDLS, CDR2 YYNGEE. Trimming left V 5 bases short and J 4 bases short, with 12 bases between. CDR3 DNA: TGTGCCAGCAGTCTGGGAGGACCCACCGGGGAGCTGTTTTTT. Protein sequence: CASSLGGPTGELFF. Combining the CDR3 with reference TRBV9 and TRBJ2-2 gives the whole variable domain DSGVTQTPKHLITATGQRVTLRCSPRSGDLSVYWYQQSLDQGLQFLIQYYNGEERAKGNILERFSAQQFPDLHSELNLSSLELGDSALYFCASSLGGPTGELFFGEGSRLTVL.

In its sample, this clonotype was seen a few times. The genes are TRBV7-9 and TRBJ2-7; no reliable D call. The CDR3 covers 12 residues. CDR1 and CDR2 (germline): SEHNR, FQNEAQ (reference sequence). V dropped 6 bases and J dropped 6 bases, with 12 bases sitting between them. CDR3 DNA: TGTGCCAGCAGGCCTGAGGCAGGCGAGCAGTACTTC. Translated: CASRPEAGEQYF.

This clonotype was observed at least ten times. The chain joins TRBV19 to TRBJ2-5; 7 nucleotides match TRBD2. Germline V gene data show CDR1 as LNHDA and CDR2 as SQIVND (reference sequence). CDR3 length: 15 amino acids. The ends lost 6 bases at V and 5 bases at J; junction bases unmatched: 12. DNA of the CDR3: TGTGCCAGTAGGCGATCTGGACTAGAAGGGGAGACCCAGTACTTC. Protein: CASRRSGLEGETQYF.

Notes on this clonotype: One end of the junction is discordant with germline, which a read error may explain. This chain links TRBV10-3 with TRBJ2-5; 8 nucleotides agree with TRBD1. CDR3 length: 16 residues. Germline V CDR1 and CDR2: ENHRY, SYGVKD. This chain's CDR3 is CAISYVPGQGGEAQYF. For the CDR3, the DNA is TGTGCCATCAGTTACGTCCCCGGACAGGGCGGAGAGGCCCAGTACTTC.

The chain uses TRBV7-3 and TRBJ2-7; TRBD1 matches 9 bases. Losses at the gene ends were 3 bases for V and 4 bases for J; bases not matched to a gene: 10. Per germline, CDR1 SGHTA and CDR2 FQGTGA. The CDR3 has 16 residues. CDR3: CASSFRDRVGLYEQYF. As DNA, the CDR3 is TGTGCCAGCAGCTTCCGGGACAGGGTGGGATTATACGAGCAGTACTTC.

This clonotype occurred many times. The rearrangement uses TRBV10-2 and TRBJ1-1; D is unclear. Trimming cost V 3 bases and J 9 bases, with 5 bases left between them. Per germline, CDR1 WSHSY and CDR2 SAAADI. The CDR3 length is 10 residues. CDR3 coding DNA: TGCGCCAGCAGTGATGAGAAAGCTTTCTTT. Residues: CASSDEKAFF.

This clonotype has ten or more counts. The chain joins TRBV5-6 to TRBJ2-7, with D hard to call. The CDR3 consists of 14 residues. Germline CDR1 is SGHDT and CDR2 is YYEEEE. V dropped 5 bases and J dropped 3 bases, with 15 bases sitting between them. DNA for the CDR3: TGTGCCAGCAGTTCGGGTCTTACTGGCTACGAGCAGTACTTC. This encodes CASSSGLTGYEQYF. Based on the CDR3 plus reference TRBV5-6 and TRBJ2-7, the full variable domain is DAGVTQSPTHLIKTRGQQVTLRCSPKSGHDTVSWYQQALGQGPQFIFQYYEEEERQRGNFPDRFSGHQFPNYSSELNVNALLLGDSALYLCASSSGLTGYEQYFGPGTRLTVT.

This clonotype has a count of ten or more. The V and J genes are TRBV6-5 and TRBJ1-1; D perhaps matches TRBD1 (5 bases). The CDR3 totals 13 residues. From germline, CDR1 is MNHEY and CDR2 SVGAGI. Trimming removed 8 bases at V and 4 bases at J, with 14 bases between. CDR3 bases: TGTGCCAGCCGTTTGGGCAGGGCCACTGAAGCTTTCTTT. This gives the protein CASRLGRATEAFF.

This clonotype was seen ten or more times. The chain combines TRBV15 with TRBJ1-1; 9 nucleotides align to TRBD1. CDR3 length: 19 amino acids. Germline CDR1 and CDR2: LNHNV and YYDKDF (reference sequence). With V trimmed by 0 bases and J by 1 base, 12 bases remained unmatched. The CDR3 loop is CATSRDKARPTGGNTEAFF. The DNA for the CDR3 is TGTGCCACCAGCAGAGATAAGGCCAGACCGACAGGGGGGAACACTGAAGCTTTCTTT.

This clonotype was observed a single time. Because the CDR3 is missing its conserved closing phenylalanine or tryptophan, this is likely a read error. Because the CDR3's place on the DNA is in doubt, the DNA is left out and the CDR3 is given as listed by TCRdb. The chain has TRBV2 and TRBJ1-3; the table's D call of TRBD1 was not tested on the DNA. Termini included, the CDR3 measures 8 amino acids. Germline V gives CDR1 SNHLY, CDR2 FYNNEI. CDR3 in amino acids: CASSDPRA.

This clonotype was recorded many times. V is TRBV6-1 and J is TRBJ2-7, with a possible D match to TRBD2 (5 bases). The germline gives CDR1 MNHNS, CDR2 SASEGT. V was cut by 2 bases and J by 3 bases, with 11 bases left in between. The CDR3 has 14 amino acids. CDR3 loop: CASSEREQDYEQYF. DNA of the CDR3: TGTGCCAGCAGTGAAAGGGAGCAGGACTACGAGCAGTACTTC.

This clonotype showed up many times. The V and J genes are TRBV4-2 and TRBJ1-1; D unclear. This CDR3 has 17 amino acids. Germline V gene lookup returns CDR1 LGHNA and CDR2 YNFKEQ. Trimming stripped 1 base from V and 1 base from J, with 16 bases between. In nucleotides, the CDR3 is TGTGCCAGCAGCCAAGTCGTATCTGAATCCAGGAACACTGAAGCTTTCTTT. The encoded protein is CASSQVVSESRNTEAFF.

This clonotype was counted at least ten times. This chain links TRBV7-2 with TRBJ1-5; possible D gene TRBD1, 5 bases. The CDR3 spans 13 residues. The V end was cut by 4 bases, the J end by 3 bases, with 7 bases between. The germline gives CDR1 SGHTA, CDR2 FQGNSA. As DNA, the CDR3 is TGTGCCAGCAGCTCCAGGGTCAATCAGCCCCAGCATTTT. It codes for CASSSRVNQPQHF.